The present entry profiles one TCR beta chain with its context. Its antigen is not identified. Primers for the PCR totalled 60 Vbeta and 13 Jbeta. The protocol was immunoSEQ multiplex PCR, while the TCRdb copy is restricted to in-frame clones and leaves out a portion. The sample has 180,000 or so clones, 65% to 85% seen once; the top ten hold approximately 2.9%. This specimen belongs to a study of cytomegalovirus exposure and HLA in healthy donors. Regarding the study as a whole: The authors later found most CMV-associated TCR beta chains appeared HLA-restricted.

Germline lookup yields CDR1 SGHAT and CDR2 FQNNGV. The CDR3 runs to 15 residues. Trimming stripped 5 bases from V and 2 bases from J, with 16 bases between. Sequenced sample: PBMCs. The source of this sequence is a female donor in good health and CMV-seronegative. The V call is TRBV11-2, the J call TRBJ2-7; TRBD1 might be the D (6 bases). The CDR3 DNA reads TGTGCCAGCAGCCAAAACAGGGAGTTGACCTACGAGCAGTACTTC. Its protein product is CASSQNRELTYEQYF.